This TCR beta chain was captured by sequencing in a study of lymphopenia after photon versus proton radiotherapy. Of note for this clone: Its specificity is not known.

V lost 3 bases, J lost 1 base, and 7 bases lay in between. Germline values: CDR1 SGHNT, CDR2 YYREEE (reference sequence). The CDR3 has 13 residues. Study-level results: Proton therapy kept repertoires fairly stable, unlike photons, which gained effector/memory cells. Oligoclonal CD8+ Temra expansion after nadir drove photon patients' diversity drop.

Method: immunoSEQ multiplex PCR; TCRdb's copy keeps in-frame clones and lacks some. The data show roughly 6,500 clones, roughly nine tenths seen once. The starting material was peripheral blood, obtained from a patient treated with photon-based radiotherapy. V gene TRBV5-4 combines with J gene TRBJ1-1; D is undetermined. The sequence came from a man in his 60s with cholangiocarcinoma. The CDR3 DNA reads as TGTGCCAGCAGCTCTGGGAGGAACACTGAAGCTTTCTTT. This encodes CASSSGRNTEAFF.